This T cell receptor (beta chain) was identified during a study of blood T cell repertoires in COVID-19. Study context: Samples taken during acute and convalescent COVID-19 were collected in the United States, Italy and Spain.

Per the authors' pipeline: Scientists estimated how many nucleated cells there were by amplifying reference gene primers. The assay was immunoSEQ multiplex PCR, and TCRdb's table has in-frame clones only and misses some. The V and J calls and clone size were taken over from that table, and D and trimming were inferred from the DNA. The data contain some 180,000 clones, 80% to 95% of them singletons. Trimming took off 1 base at V and 6 bases at J, with 9 bases between the two ends. Germline CDR1 reads SGHNT; CDR2 reads YENEEA. This CDR3 spans 13 amino acids. V usage is TRBV11-3 and J usage is TRBJ1-1; TRBD1 is a possible D gene (5 bases). This clonotype was obtained from a man in his forties or fifties with acute or convalescent COVID-19. The sequencing sample was made of peripheral blood. The CDR3 DNA follows: TGTGCCAGCAGCTTAGCGGCAGGGTCTGAAGCTTTCTTT. This codes for CASSLAAGSEAFF.